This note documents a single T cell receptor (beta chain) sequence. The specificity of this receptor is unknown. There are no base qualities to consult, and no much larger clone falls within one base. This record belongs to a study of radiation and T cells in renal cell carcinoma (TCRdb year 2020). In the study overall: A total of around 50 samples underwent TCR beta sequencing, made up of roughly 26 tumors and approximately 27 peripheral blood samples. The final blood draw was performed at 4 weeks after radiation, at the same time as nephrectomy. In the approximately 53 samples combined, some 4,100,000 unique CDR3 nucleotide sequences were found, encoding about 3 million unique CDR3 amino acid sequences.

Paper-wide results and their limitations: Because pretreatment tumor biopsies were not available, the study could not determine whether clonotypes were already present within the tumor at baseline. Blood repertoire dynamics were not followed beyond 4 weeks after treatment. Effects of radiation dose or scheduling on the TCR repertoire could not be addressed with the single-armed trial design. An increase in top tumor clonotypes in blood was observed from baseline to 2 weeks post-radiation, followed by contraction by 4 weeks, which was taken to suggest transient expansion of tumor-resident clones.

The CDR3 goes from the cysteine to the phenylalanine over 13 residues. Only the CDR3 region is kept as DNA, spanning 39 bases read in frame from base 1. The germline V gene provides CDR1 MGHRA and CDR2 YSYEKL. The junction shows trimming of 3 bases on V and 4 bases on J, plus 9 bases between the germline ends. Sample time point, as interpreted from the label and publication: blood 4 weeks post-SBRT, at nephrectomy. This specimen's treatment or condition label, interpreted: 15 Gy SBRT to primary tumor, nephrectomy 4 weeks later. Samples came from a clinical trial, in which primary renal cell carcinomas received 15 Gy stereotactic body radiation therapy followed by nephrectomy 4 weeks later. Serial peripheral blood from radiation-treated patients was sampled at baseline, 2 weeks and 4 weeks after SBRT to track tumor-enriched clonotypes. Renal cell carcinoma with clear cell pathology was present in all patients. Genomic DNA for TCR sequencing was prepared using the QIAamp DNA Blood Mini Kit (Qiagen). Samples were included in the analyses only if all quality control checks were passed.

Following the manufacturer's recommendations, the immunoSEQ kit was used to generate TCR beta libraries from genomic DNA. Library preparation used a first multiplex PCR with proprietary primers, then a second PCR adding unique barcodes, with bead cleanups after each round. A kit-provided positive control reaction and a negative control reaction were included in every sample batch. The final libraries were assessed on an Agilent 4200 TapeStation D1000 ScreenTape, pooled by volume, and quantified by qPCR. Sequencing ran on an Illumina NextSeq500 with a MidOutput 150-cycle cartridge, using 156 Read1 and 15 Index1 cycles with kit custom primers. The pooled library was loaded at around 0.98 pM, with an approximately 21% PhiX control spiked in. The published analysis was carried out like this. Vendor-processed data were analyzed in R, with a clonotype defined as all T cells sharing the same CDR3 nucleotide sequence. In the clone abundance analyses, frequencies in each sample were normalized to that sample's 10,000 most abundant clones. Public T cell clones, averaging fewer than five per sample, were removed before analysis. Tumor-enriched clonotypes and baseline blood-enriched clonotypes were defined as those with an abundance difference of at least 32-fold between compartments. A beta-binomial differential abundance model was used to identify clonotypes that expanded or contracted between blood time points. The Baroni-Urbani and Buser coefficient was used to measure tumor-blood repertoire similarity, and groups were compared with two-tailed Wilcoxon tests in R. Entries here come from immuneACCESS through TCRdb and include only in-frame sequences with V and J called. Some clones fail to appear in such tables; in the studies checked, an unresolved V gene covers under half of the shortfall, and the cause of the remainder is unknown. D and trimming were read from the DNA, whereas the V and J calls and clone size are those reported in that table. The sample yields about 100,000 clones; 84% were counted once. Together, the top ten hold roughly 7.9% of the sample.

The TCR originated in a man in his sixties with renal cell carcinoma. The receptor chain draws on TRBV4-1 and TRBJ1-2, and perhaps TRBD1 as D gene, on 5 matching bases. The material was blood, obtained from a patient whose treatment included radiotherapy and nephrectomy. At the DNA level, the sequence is TGCGCCAGCAGCCAGGGACTGCTCTATGGCTACACCTTC. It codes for CASSQGLLYGYTF.